This T cell receptor beta chain was documented in a study of glioma-infiltrating T cells listed by TCRdb under 2016. Some background on the complete study: The low-grade gliomas were WHO grade II oligodendrogliomas or astrocytomas, while the glioblastomas were WHO grade IV tumors sampled at initial diagnosis rather than at recurrent diagnosis. Before surgery, glioma patients were given dexamethasone for six or fewer days. The sequencing target for blood libraries was roughly 4.5- to 11-fold coverage of about a million peripheral T cells. Sequencing of TCR alpha- and beta-chain repertoires was performed on glioma tissue, on non-neoplastic brain tissue, and on matched peripheral blood mononuclear cells. Each tissue-infiltrating repertoire was compared with the same patient's peripheral blood repertoire to measure divergence between tissue and blood T-cell populations. The paired cohort was made up of three low-grade glioma patients, eight primary glioblastoma patients and three non-glioma patients who contributed non-neoplastic brain tissue. Beyond this particular receptor, the publication reports: Patients with low tissue-blood divergence were marked by a signature set of shared blood CDR3 motifs, and that set was depleted in highly divergent patients. Very few CDR3 sequences were shared between tissue and blood, attributed to high CDR3 diversity and limited sampling. VJ-independent divergence between tissue and blood was lower than expected in non-neoplastic patients but higher than expected in all gliomas, particularly low-grade gliomas. Small numbers underpinned the group comparisons: 8 or 9 glioblastoma patients, three low-grade glioma patients and three non-neoplastic patients.

V trim: 0 bases; J trim: 5 bases; unmatched bases: 12. CDR1 and CDR2 (DFQATT, SNEGSKA) derive from the germline V gene (reference sequence). Inclusive of the bounding cysteine and phenylalanine, the CDR3 is 17 residues long. Just the 51-base CDR3 DNA is kept, in frame starting at base 1. Surgical brain or tumor specimens were cryofrozen in liquid nitrogen immediately after resection, and peripheral blood cells were collected concurrently. The iRepertoire nested amplicon-rescue multiplex PCR (arm-PCR) platform was used to amplify TCR alpha and beta CDR3 regions from RNA. The input for one-step reverse transcription and amplification was about 85-400 ng of either tissue mRNA or PBMC total RNA. Following bead purification, Illumina adapters were added by a secondary multiplex PCR, and the libraries were gel-purified between 200 and 400 bp. The libraries contained internal 6-nucleotide barcodes that were used for demultiplexing. Libraries were sequenced on an Illumina MiSeq with 2x220 or 2x250 nucleotide paired-end reads. In the original analysis: Paired reads were merged using FLASH 1.2.11 and were aligned to the GRCh37 human genome using BWA-MEM, after which TRA and TRB reads were extracted. V and J assignment used an IMGT-derived reference of cassette sequences and CDR3 motifs that included pseudogenes. Three-frame translation of reads was performed, and productive CDR3s were defined as those with a C...FGXG motif and no stop codons. Unique combinations of V-J cassette pair and CDR3 amino acid sequence were defined as clonotypes. Reads were filtered by Hamming distance, with the threshold set by the sequence error rate of each sample in mapped regions. TCRdb applied fastp at Q25 and MiXCR to the public reads, then kept only in-frame beta chains. A single entry per CDR3 protein holds the most common genes and DNA from its merged rows. The authors' filters were not applied to this entry. Recorded for this sample are about 400,000 distinct CDR3 sequences; roughly two fifths of them occurred a single time. The ten largest clonotypes hold about 12% of the sample.

A remark on this clonotype: Its specific antigen is unknown. No qualities accompany the bases; no much larger clone lies one base away.

The chain was built from TRBV20-1 and TRBJ2-7; the junction holds 11 bases that match TRBD2. Sequencing was done on a sample of glioma tissue, nonneoplastic brain tissue, or PBMCs (not recorded which). This clonotype originated in a human donor with low-grade glioma or glioblastoma, undergoing nonglioma brain surgery, or in good health (not recorded which). The encoded CDR3 is CSARDSHTSGSVHEQYF. The DNA sequence is TGCAGTGCTAGAGATTCCCACACTAGCGGGAGTGTACACGAGCAGTACTTC.